Described below is a single TCR beta chain sequence and its context. No antigen is known for it. This sample is part of a study of T cells in Graves' hyperthyroidism and ophthalmopathy. General study findings and limits: Before onset, by a median of 6.5 months, the model predicted ophthalmopathy.

CDR1 is MGHDK, CDR2 SYGVNS, per germline. This CDR3 has 15 amino acids. J lost 5 bases, V lost 10 bases, and 13 bases had no gene match. Amplification of TCR beta CDR3 regions was performed using RNA transcripts as template. First-round RT-PCR with HTBI primers amplified the TCR CDR3 region. MiXCR was run by TCRdb on the multiplex PCR reads, yielding one entry per CDR3 protein. The table records 300,000 to 450,000 distinct CDR3 sequences, more than 12% of them present only once. The chain carries TRBV25-1 and TRBJ2-1; TRBD1 matches at 8 bases. Sequenced input: blood. This TCR came from a woman aged 25 to 39 with Graves' ophthalmopathy. In DNA, the CDR3 is TGTGCCACAACCTCCCGGGACAGGCTGAACAATGAGCAGTTCTTC. This codes for CATTSRDRLNNEQFF.